A single sample is the source of the 18 T cell receptor beta chains below, sequenced in a study of T cell changes during pregnancy in multiple sclerosis. Some clones are missing from TCRdb's copy, which holds only in-frame ones; the method was immunoSEQ multiplex PCR. The data show 69,000 or so clones, approximately 92% seen once. The source material was peripheral blood, sampled before pregnancy. The receptors were gathered from a female donor with multiple sclerosis, enrolled in a pregnancy study.

V usage is TRBV13 and J usage is TRBJ1-5; D is possibly TRBD1 (6 bases). This CDR3 is built from 15 residues. Trimming cost V 5 bases and J 5 bases, with 16 bases left between them. The V gene's germline CDR1 is PRHDT and CDR2 FYEKMQ (reference sequence). In DNA, the CDR3 is TGTGCCAGCAGCCAGGGCCGGGACATAGATCAGCCCCAGCATTTT. Translating gives CASSQGRDIDQPQHF.

The chain uses TRBV2 and TRBJ2-5; 8 bases match TRBD2. Germline V lookup: CDR1 SNHLY, CDR2 FYNNEI. There are 13 residues in the CDR3. V was pared by 6 bases and J by 4 bases, with 4 bases of the junction left unmatched. The CDR3 loop reads CASRTGLGETQYF. CDR3 DNA: TGTGCCAGCAGGACGGGACTAGGAGAGACCCAGTACTTC.

This clone was recorded only once. This CDR3 is CASSPSPGLAGRETQYF. The DNA of the CDR3 is TGTGCCAGCTCACCCTCCCCGGGACTAGCGGGACGAGAGACCCAGTACTTC. The chain couples TRBV18 to TRBJ2-5, with 13 bases identical to TRBD2. Losses at the gene ends were 3 bases for V and 4 bases for J; bases not matched to a gene: 8. The germline V gene has CDR1 KGHSH and CDR2 LQKENI. The CDR3 loop spans 17 amino acids. The full variable domain, rest sourced from reference TRBV18 and TRBJ2-5, is NAGVMQNPRHLVRRRGQEARLRCSPMKGHSHVYWYRQLPEEGLKFMVYLQKENIIDESGMPKERFSAEFPKEGPSILRIQQVVRGDSAAYFCASSPSPGLAGRETQYFGPGTRLLVL.

The chain is built from TRBV6-5 and TRBJ1-2; 8 bases are a match to TRBD1. The CDR3 runs to 15 residues. Germline lookup yields CDR1 MNHEY and CDR2 SVGAGI. V lost 4 bases and J lost 8; bases outside the gene matches: 12. The CDR3, as DNA: TGTGCCAGCAGTTCGCAGGGGGCTGTGAAAGGAGGCTACACCTTC. Translated, it gives CASSSQGAVKGGYTF.

The V gene is TRBV5-6, the J gene TRBJ1-3; D is unresolved. The germline V gene has CDR1 SGHDT and CDR2 YYEEEE. V gave up 0 bases and J gave up 4 bases, with 5 bases separating them. This CDR3 comprises 13 residues. CDR3 in DNA: TGTGCCAGCAGCTTGGAGCGGGGAAACACCATATATTTT. As protein: CASSLERGNTIYF. Variable domain in full (rest from reference TRBV5-6 and TRBJ1-3): DAGVTQSPTHLIKTRGQQVTLRCSPKSGHDTVSWYQQALGQGPQFIFQYYEEEERQRGNFPDRFSGHQFPNYSSELNVNALLLGDSALYLCASSLERGNTIYFGEGSWLTVV.

The chain is built from TRBV6-5 and TRBJ1-1; 7 bases are a match to TRBD1. This CDR3 spans 16 amino acids. Germline V gene sequence: CDR1 MNHEY, CDR2 SVGAGI. V lost 6 bases and J lost 2; bases outside the gene matches: 12. The CDR3 nucleotides read TGTGCCAGCAGATACGACAGGGCCGGTATCAACACTGAAGCTTTCTTT. Protein product: CASRYDRAGINTEAFF.

The V and J genes are TRBV18 and TRBJ1-1; 7 bases fit TRBD1. Unmatched junction bases numbered 7, after V lost 3 bases and J lost 6 bases. CDR1 is KGHSH and CDR2 is LQKENI in the germline V gene. The CDR3 runs 14 residues. In DNA, the CDR3 is TGTGCCAGCTCACCGACAGGGATTTACTCTGAAGCTTTCTTT. It encodes CASSPTGIYSEAFF.

This clone was observed a single time. This chain's CDR3 is CASSPTRAGVADTQYF. For the CDR3, the DNA is TGTGCCAGCAGCCCGACTCGAGCGGGAGTCGCAGATACGCAGTATTTT. This chain joins TRBV7-2 and TRBJ2-3; 8 nucleotides align to TRBD2. This CDR3 has 16 residues. The J segment lost 4 bases and the V segment lost 5 bases, leaving 11 bases of the junction unmatched. From germline, CDR1 is SGHTA and CDR2 FQGNSA.

This clone was found a few times. The gene calls are TRBV19 and TRBJ1-1, with 7 bases fitting TRBD1. CDR3 length equals 15 residues. The V gene end was trimmed by 5 bases and the J gene end by 1 base; junction bases not matched to a gene: 7. Germline V gene lookup returns CDR1 LNHDA and CDR2 SQIVND (reference sequence). CDR3 protein: CASSSPRGQNTEAFF. CDR3 bases: TGTGCCAGTAGTTCTCCGAGGGGGCAGAACACTGAAGCTTTCTTT.

The rearrangement links TRBV28 to TRBJ2-5; D is possibly TRBD1 (6 bases). The CDR3 is 15 residues long. The V gene lost 0 bases and the J gene lost 2 bases, with 10 bases spanning the gap. Germline V CDR1 and CDR2: MDHEN, SYDVKM. The DNA for the CDR3 is TGTGCCAGCAGTTTATGGAGGACAGCTCAAGAGACCCAGTACTTC. As protein: CASSLWRTAQETQYF.

The rearrangement joins TRBV5-1 to TRBJ2-7; 8 bases are shared with TRBD2. Germline V gives CDR1 SGHRS, CDR2 YFSETQ. V was pared by 7 bases and J by 6 bases, with 9 bases of the junction left unmatched. The CDR3 is 13 amino acids. Here the CDR3 DNA reads TGCGCCAGCCGTTATCCGGGAGGGGCCGAGCAGTACTTC. Amino acids: CASRYPGGAEQYF.

The rearrangement uses TRBV19 and TRBJ1-3; D may be TRBD1 (5 bases). With 1 base removed from V and 1 base from J, the gap between germline ends came to 14 bases. Per germline, CDR1 LNHDA and CDR2 SQIVND (reference sequence). The CDR3 length is 17 residues. The CDR3 DNA reads as TGTGCCAGTAGTATAGCTGGGACTTGGAAATCTGGAAACACCATATATTTT. Its translation is CASSIAGTWKSGNTIYF.

CDR3 amino acids: CASSHRGRDEQFF. The CDR3 DNA reads TGTGCCAGCAGCCACAGGGGGCGGGATGAGCAGTTCTTC. The gene calls are TRBV7-9 and TRBJ2-1, with 9 positions matching TRBD1. Per the germline V gene, CDR1 is SEHNR and CDR2 is FQNEAQ (reference sequence). This CDR3 comprises 13 residues. The J segment lost 8 bases and the V segment lost 5 bases, leaving 4 bases of the junction unmatched.

The J gene is TRBJ2-1, the V gene TRBV9; tentatively, D is TRBD2 (5 bases). Germline V gives CDR1 SGDLS, CDR2 YYNGEE. This CDR3 is built from 14 residues. The V end lost 4 bases, the J end lost 4 bases, and 12 bases lay between the germline ends. CDR3 coding DNA: TGTGCCAGCAGCCCAAGGACTCATTACAATGAGCAGTTCTTC. Its protein is CASSPRTHYNEQFF.

The chain combines TRBV15 with TRBJ2-2; maybe TRBD1 (6 bases). Germline values: CDR1 LNHNV, CDR2 YYDKDF (reference sequence). V was cut by 2 bases and J by 1 base, with 8 bases left in between. This CDR3 is 15 amino acids long. The CDR3 loop reads CATSRLDRNTGELFF. The CDR3 bases are TGTGCCACCAGCAGACTGGACAGGAACACCGGGGAGCTGTTTTTT.

This chain uses TRBV15 with TRBJ2-1; 11 bases align to TRBD2. This CDR3 spans 15 amino acids. CDR1 is LNHNV and CDR2 is YYDKDF in the germline V gene (reference sequence). V lost 3 bases and J lost 6; bases outside the gene matches: 4. The CDR3 region has the DNA TGTGCCACCAGCAGGCCCGGGACTAGCGGCAATGAGCAGTTCTTC. Translated: CATSRPGTSGNEQFF.

The rearrangement joins TRBV15 to TRBJ1-1, with D possibly TRBD1 on 6 matching bases. Germline V gene lookup returns CDR1 LNHNV and CDR2 YYDKDF (reference sequence). The V and J ends lost 4 bases and 1 base respectively, with 19 bases between them. The CDR3 contains 17 residues. CDR3 DNA: TGTGCCACCAGCACCCCGGGACACCGGGTGACGAACACTGAAGCTTTCTTT. It is translated as CATSTPGHRVTNTEAFF.

V gene TRBV6-1 combines with J gene TRBJ2-7, with TRBD2 identical over 7 bases. There are 15 residues in the CDR3. Per the germline V gene, CDR1 is MNHNS and CDR2 is SASEGT. J lost 5 bases, V lost 6 bases, and 13 bases had no gene match. CDR3 in amino acids: CASSLSGAGPDEQYF. CDR3 in DNA: TGTGCCAGCAGCTTGAGCGGGGCAGGTCCCGACGAGCAGTACTTC.